This TCR beta chain was profiled in a study of cytomegalovirus exposure and HLA in healthy donors. A multiplex PCR was run with 60 Vbeta primers and 13 Jbeta primers. Data came from immunoSEQ multiplex PCR; TCRdb stores just in-frame clones and leaves some out. The sample records 150,000 or so clones, 65% to 80% being singletons. The sample taken for sequencing was PBMCs. This TCR came from a man younger than 35 in good health and CMV-seropositive.

This CDR3 is CATSRAWGTGLITQYF. The CDR3 DNA is TGTGCCACCAGCAGAGCGTGGGGGACAGGTCTAATTACGCAGTATTTT. The chain is built from TRBV15 and TRBJ2-3; 8 bases are a match to TRBD1. CDR3 length equals 16 residues. V trimming: 1 base; J trimming: 8 bases; junction bases outside the gene matches: 11. Germline values: CDR1 LNHNV, CDR2 YYDKDF (reference sequence).